This T cell receptor (beta chain) was obtained from a study of T cell repertoires in cytomegalovirus infection. Study details: Indications of both CMV infection and matching HLA type were provided by public TCR beta signatures.

Overall study results and limits: Carriage of CMV together with the relevant HLA was identifiable through cumulative public TCR beta family frequency. Across the ex vivo response, the dominant clonotypes were HLA-C-restricted CMV-specific TCR beta clonotypes.

Germline CDR1 and CDR2: SGHNT and YYREEE (reference sequence). The CDR3 consists of 14 residues. V shed 4 bases, J shed 7 bases, and the junction held 5 bases outside the gene matches. This clonotype was found a few times. Its cognate antigen is unknown. TCRdb called the reads again in MiXCR, with one record for every CDR3 protein. This sample yields 150,000 to 200,000 distinct CDR3 sequences, of which roughly 19% are seen a single time; about 2.9% belongs to the top ten. The rearrangement joins TRBV5-4 to TRBJ2-1, with 10 bases matching TRBD2. Sequencing was performed on PBMCs. The clonotype originates from a human donor in good health (CMV status not recorded). Some clones in this sample may be carry-over from other donors' samples. In nucleotides, the CDR3 is TGTGCCAGCAGCGTTAGCGGGGGGATGAATGAGCAGTTCTTC. Its protein is CASSVSGGMNEQFF.